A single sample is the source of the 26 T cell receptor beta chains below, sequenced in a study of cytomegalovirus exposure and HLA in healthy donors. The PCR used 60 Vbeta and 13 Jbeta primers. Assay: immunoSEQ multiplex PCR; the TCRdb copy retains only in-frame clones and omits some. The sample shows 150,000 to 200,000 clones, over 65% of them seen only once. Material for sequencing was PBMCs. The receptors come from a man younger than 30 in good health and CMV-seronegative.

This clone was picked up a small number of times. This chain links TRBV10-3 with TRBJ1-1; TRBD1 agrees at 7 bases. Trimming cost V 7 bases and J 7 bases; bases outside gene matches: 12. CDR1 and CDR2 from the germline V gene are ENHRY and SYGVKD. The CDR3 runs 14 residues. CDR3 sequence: CAITETGSQFEAFF. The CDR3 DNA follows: TGTGCCATCACCGAGACAGGGTCTCAGTTTGAAGCTTTCTTT.

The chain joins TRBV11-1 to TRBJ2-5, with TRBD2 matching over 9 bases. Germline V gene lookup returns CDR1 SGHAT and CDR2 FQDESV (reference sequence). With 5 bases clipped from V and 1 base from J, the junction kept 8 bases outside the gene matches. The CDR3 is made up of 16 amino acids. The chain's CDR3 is CASSPHSGGGQETQYF. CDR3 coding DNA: TGTGCCAGCAGCCCACATAGCGGGGGCGGCCAAGAGACCCAGTACTTC.

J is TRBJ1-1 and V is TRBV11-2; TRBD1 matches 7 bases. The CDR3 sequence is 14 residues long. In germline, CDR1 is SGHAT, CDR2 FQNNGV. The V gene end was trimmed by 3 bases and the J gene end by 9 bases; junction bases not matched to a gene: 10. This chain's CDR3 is CASSFLADRDKAFF. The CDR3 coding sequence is TGTGCCAGCAGCTTCTTAGCCGACAGGGATAAAGCTTTCTTT.

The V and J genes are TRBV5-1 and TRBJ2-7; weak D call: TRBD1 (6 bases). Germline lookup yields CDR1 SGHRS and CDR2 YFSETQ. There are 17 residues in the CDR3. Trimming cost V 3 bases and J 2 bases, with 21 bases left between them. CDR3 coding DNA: TGCGCCAGCAGCTCGACAGGCCTGGTGACGACCGCCTACGAGCAGTACTTC. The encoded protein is CASSSTGLVTTAYEQYF.

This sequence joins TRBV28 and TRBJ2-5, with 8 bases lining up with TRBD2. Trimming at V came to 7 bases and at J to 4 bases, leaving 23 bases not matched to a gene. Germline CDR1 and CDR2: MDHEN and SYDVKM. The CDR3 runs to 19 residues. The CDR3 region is CASNDGWSIRAGVGETQYF. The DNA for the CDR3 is TGTGCCAGCAACGACGGATGGTCGATCCGAGCGGGAGTCGGAGAGACCCAGTACTTC.

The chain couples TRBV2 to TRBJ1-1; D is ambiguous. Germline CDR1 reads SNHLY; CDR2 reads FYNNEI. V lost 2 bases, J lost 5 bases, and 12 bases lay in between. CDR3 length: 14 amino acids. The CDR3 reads CASSELGSGTEAFF. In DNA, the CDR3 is TGTGCCAGCAGTGAATTGGGGTCGGGAACTGAAGCTTTCTTT.

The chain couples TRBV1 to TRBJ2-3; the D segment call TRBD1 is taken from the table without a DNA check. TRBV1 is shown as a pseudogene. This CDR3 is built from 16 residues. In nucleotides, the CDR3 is TGCACCAGCAGCCAAGAATGGGGGCCCCCACGGGATACGCAGTATTTT. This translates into CTSSQEWGPPRDTQYF.

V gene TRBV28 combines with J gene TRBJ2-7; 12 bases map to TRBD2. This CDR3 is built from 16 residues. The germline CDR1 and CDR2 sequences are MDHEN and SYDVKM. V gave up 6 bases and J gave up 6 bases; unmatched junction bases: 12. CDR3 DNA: TGTGCCAGCAGAACCGCTAGCGGGGGGGCCGTAGCCGAGCAGTACTTC. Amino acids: CASRTASGGAVAEQYF. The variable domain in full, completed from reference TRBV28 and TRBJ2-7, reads DVKVTQSSRYLVKRTGEKVFLECVQDMDHENMFWYRQDPGLGLRLIYFSYDVKMKEKGDIPEGYSVSREKKERFSLILESASTNQTSMYLCASRTASGGAVAEQYFGPGTRLTVT.

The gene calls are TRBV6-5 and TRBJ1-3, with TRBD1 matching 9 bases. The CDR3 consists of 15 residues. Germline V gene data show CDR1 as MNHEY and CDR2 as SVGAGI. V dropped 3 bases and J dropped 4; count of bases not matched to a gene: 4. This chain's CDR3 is CASSYGTGMGNTIYF. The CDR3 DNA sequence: TGTGCCAGCAGTTATGGGACAGGGATGGGAAACACCATATATTTT.

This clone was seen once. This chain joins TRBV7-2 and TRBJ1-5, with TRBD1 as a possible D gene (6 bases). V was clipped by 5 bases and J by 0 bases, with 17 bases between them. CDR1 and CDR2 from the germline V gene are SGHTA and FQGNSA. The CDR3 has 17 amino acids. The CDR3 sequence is CASSPRGGPHSNQPQHF. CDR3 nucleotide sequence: TGTGCCAGCAGCCCCCGGGGGGGGCCCCATAGCAATCAGCCCCAGCATTTT.

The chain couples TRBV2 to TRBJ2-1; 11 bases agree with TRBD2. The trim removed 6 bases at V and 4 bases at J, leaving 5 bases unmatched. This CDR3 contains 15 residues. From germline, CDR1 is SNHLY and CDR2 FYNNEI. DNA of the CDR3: TGTGCCAGCAGCTGGGGACTAGCGGTTTACAATGAGCAGTTCTTC. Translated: CASSWGLAVYNEQFF. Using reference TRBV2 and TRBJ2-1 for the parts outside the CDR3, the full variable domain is EPEVTQTPSHQVTQMGQEVILRCVPISNHLYFYWYRQILGQKVEFLVSFYNNEISEKSEIFDDQFSVERPDGSNFTLKIRSTKLEDSAMYFCASSWGLAVYNEQFFGPGTRLTVL.

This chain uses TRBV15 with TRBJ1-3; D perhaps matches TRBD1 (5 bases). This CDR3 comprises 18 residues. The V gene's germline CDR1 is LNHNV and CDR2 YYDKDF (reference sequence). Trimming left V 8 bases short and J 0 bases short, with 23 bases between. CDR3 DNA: TGTGCCACCGCCCGGGACTCCTCTTTGAAGGACTCTGGAAACACCATATATTTT. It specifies CATARDSSLKDSGNTIYF.

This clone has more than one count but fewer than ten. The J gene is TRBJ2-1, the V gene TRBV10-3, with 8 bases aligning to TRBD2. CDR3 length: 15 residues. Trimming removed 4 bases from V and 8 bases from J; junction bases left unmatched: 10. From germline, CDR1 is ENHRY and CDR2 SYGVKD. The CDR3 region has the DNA TGTGCCATCAGTGGAGGTACGGGGGGGCCCCATGAGCAGTTCTTC. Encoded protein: CAISGGTGGPHEQFF.

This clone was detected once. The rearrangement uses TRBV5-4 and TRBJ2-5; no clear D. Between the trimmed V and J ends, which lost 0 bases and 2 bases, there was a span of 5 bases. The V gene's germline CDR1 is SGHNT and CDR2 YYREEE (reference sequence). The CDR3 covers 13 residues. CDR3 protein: CASSLGTQETQYF. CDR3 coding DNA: TGTGCCAGCAGCTTGGGCACACAAGAGACCCAGTACTTC.

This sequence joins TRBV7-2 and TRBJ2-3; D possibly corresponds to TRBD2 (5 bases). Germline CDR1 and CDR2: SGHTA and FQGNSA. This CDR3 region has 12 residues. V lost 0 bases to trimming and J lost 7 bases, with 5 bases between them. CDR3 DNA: TGTGCCAGCAGCTTAGCCGGGAATACGCAGTATTTT. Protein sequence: CASSLAGNTQYF.

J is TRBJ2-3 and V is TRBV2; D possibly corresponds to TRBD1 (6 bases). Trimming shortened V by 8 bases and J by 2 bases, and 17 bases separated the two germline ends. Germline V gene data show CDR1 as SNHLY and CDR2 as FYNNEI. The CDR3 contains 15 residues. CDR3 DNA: TGTGCCAGCTATAGGACAGCGACGTTCACAGATACGCAGTATTTT. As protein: CASYRTATFTDTQYF.

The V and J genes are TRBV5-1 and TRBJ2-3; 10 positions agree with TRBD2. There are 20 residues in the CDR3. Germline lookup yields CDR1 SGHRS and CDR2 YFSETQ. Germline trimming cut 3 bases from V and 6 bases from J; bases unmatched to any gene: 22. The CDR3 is CASSSTRENAEREGRDTQYF. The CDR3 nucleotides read TGCGCCAGCAGCTCAACCCGGGAAAATGCGGAGCGGGAGGGCCGGGATACGCAGTATTTT.

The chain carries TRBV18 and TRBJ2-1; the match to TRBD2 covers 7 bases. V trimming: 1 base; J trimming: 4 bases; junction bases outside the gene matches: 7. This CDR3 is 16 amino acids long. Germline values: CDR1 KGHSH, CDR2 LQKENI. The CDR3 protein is CASSPQVRGIYNEQFF. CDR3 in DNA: TGTGCCAGCTCACCACAGGTGCGGGGGATATACAATGAGCAGTTCTTC.

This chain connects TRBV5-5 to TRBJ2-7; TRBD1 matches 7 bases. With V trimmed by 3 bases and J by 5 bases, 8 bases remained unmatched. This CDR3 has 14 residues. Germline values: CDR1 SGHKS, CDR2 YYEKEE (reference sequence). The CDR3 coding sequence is TGTGCCAGCAGCTCGACAGGGTTAACGGACGAGCAGTACTTC. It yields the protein CASSSTGLTDEQYF.

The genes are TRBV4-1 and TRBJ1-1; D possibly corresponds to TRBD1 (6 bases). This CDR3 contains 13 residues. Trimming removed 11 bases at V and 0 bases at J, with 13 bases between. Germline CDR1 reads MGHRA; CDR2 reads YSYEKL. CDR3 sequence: CAGGAGLNTEAFF. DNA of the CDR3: TGCGCCGGGGGGGCGGGCTTGAACACTGAAGCTTTCTTT.

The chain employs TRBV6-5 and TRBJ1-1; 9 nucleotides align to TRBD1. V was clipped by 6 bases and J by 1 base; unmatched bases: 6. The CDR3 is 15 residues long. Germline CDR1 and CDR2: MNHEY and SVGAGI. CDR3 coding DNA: TGTGCCAGCAGCCATACAGGGGGCAGGAACACTGAAGCTTTCTTT. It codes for CASSHTGGRNTEAFF.

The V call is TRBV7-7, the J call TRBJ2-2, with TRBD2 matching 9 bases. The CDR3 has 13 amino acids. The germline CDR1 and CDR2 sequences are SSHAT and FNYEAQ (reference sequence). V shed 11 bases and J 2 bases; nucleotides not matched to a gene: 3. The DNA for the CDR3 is TGTGCCGTAGCGGGGGTTAACACCGGGGAGCTGTTTTTT. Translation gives CAVAGVNTGELFF.

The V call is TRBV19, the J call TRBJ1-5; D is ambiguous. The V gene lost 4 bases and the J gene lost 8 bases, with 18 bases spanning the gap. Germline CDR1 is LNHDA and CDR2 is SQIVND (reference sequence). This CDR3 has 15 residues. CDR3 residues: CASSTINTIGEPQHF. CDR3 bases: TGTGCCAGTAGTACCATCAACACGATCGGGGAGCCCCAGCATTTT.

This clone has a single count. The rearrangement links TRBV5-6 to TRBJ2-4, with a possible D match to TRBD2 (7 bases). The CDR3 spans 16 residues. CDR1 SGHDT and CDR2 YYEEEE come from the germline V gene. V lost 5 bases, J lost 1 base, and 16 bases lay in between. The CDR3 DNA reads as TGTGCCAGCAGTCGAGAGGGGGGGAGGGCCAAAAACATTCAGTACTTC. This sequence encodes CASSREGGRAKNIQYF.

The CDR3 nucleotides read TGTGCCAGCATCGAAAGGGGACAGCGCAGTGGCTACACCTTC. This gives the protein CASIERGQRSGYTF. V and J are TRBV28 and TRBJ1-2, with TRBD1 matching 7 bases. Germline lookup yields CDR1 MDHEN and CDR2 SYDVKM. The CDR3 totals 14 residues. The J segment lost 7 bases and the V segment lost 7 bases, leaving 12 bases of the junction unmatched.

In DNA, the CDR3 is TGTGCCAGCAGCATACAGGGTTTGGGCTACGAGCAGTACTTC. This translates into CASSIQGLGYEQYF. The chain joins TRBV5-4 to TRBJ2-7; tentatively, D is TRBD1 (6 bases). V shed 4 bases and J shed 3 bases, with 14 bases lying between them. Germline-derived CDR1 and CDR2 are SGHNT and YYREEE (reference sequence). The length of the CDR3 is 14 residues.